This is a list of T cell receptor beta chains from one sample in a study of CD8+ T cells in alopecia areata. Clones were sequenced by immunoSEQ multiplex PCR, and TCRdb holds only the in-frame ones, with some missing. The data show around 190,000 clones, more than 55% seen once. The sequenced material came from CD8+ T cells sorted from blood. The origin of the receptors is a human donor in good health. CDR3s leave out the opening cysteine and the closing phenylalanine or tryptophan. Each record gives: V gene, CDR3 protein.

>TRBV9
ASSEGGNTEAF
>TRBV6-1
ASILGEGIDKPQH
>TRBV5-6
ASSLAGETQY
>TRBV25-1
ASSRWGAYEQY
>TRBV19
ASSQRGSPQETQY
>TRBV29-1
TAPEGQPQETQY
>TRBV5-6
ASSFSSEQY
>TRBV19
ASSIDLLGGDTEAF
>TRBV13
ASSSRRAGGGEQY
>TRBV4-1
ASSQEAGGNTEAF
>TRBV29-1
SVGGYEQF
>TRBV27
ASTIRWGGQETQY
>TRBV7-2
ASSHWGMGTPLH
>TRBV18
ASSPGQDYEQY
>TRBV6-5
ASSYRGAPLGIQY
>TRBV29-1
SAYRVDTGELF
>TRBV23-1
ASSHPGGGNGYT
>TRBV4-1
ASSQDNDQETQY
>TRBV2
ASSLRTAGNTIY
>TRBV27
ASSLVGQGVYEQY
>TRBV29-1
SVVDNPDTQY
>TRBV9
ASTGRPDRGNTEAF
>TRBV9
ASSVGASSYNEQF
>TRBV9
ASSVSSGGSTDTQY
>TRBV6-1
ASSESSGGADTQY
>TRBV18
ASSGQGAEYGYT
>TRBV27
ASSYRANLNTEAF
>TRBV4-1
ASSQGQGPGQPQH
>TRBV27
ASSLFAGNQPQH
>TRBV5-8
ASRGRGTLSGANVLT
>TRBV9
ASSPAGTNYGYT
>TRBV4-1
ASSQGFPATDTQY
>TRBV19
ASTPPPGQGYNEQF
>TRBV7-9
ASSPGGRDNEQF
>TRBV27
ASSSGPGGVGYT
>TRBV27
ASSREGGQF
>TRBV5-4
ASSLSAGDHEQY
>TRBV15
ATSPRTGSYEQY
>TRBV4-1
ASSQDHPAEREQY
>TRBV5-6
ATSSGNQPQH
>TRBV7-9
ASSPVGGDTEAF
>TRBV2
ASSELQGPNHEQY
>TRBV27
ASSSWDGNTIY
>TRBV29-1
SGNRDRDTEAF
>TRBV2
ASSGENNEQF
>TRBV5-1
ASSLEGNEQF
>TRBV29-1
STPGETGTEAF
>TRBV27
ASKELAGEQQETQY
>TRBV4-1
ASSQDFVRF
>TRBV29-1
SVDGSGSYGYA
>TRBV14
ASSPTSGQVSYEQY
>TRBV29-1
SVSAPTISGTGDLNTEAF
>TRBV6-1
ASSGDGPPMGMAYGYT